A single sample is the source of the 18 T cell receptor beta chains below, sequenced in a study of CD8+CD57+ T cells in acquired aplastic anemia (dated by TCRdb to about 2018). Patients chosen for sequencing had shown expansion of CD8+CD57+ cells by flow cytometry. The instrument was an Illumina HiSeq 2000. Genomic DNA served as template for TCR beta VDJ combination and CDR3 sequence profiling. In TCRdb, the public reads were trimmed at Q25 with fastp and aligned with MiXCR, with productive beta chains retained. Identical CDR3 protein sequences are pooled into one entry, listed with their most common genes and DNA. This sample is represented by hundreds of thousands of distinct CDR3 sequences; 82% of them were singletons. Jointly, the top ten make up approximately 40% of the sample. The specimen was sorted CD4+, CD8+, or CD8+CD57+ T cells (not recorded which) from PBMCs. These receptors came from a human donor with aplastic anemia.

This chain links TRBV2 with TRBJ2-3; no firm D call. Near its end, the DNA agrees better with TRBJ2-7, so the J call may be wrong. CDR1 is SNHLY and CDR2 is FYNNEI in the germline V gene. The CDR3 contains 12 residues. CDR3 loop: CASSVGPDSQYF. The CDR3 bases are TGTGCCAGCAGCGTAGGGCCAGATTCGCAGTACTTC.

With respect to this clonotype: Likely a read error: the CDR3 ends without its conserved phenylalanine or tryptophan. The chain joins TRBV7-9 to TRBJ2-3; 7 positions agree with TRBD2. The ends lost 3 bases at V and 10 bases at J; junction bases unmatched: 7. The CDR3 runs 13 residues. In germline, CDR1 is SEHNR, CDR2 FQNEAQ (reference sequence). CDR3 sequence reads: CASSFQRSGAQYL. The CDR3 bases are TGTGCCAGCAGCTTTCAAAGAAGCGGGGCGCAGTATTTG.

About this clonotype itself: This CDR3 fails to terminate in the conserved phenylalanine or tryptophan, so it likely reflects a read error. Because the CDR3's place on the DNA is in doubt, the DNA is left out and the CDR3 is given as listed by TCRdb. The V call is TRBV7-8, the J call TRBJ2-3; no check of the table's D call, TRBD2, against the DNA was made. The CDR3 extends over 13 residues, inclusive of both ends. The V gene's germline CDR1 is SGHVS and CDR2 FQNEAQ. The CDR3 is CASRLAGGHATQY.

This chain uses TRBV7-8 with TRBJ2-5; no reliable D call. This CDR3 region has 15 residues. Germline V gives CDR1 SGHVS, CDR2 FQNEAQ. The ends were cut back, 0 bases at V and 14 bases at J, with 22 bases in the middle. The CDR3 DNA sequence: TGTGCCAGCAGCTTAGCGGGAAGCTGGGGAACGCAGTATTACTTC. Amino acid sequence: CASSLAGSWGTQYYF.

This rearrangement joins TRBV5-6 to TRBJ2-3; D may be TRBD2 (6 bases). V lost 0 bases, J lost 10 bases, and 6 bases lay in between. Germline lookup yields CDR1 SGHDT and CDR2 YYEEEE. The CDR3 covers 11 residues. The CDR3 loop reads CASSLGEAQYF. Written as DNA, the CDR3 is TGTGCCAGCAGCTTGGGGGAGGCGCAGTATTTT.

Concerning this clonotype: The junction differs from germline at one of its ends, possibly a read error. The V call is TRBV5-1, the J call TRBJ2-5; a possible D gene is TRBD2 (5 bases). Germline loops: CDR1 SGHRS, CDR2 YFSETQ. The CDR3 loop spans 14 amino acids. The CDR3 sequence is CATSAGMDQETQYF. The CDR3 coding sequence is TGTGCCACCAGCGCGGGCATGGATCAAGAGACCCAGTACTTC.

The chain recombines TRBV9 with TRBJ1-2; D unclear. The germline V gene has CDR1 SGDLS and CDR2 YYNGEE. CDR3 length: 16 amino acids. With 2 bases removed from V and 9 bases from J, the gap between germline ends came to 23 bases. Written as DNA, the CDR3 is TGTGCCAGCAGCGTCTTCAGGCCGCAAACCCCTACGAGCTACACCTTC. Its translation is CASSVFRPQTPTSYTF.

This chain connects TRBV7-2 to TRBJ2-7; maybe TRBD2 (5 bases). V shed 2 bases and J shed 3 bases, with 23 bases lying between them. The germline V gene encodes CDR1 SGHTA and CDR2 FQGNSA. This CDR3 contains 18 residues. The CDR3 DNA sequence: TGTGCCAGCAGCTTATCCCGATTTCGGTCTACGGAGGACTACGAGCAGTACTTC. This sequence encodes CASSLSRFRSTEDYEQYF.

The V call is TRBV7-8, the J call TRBJ1-2; D is ambiguous. Trimming pared 3 bases from V and 11 bases from J, leaving 22 bases between. The CDR3 has 15 residues. In germline, CDR1 is SGHVS, CDR2 FQNEAQ. CDR3 region: CASSLRRGADTQYTF. CDR3 nucleotide sequence: TGTGCCAGCAGCTTGCGGAGAGGTGCTGACACTCAGTACACCTTC.

This clonotype was seen once. V usage is TRBV5-6 and J usage is TRBJ2-1, with D perhaps TRBD1 (9 bases). Germline assignment: CDR1 SGHDT and CDR2 YYEEEE. This CDR3 contains 16 residues. Trimming removed 5 bases at V and 8 bases at J, with 23 bases between. CDR3 sequence: CASRVGQGGGSDEQFF. In nucleotides, the CDR3 is TGTGCCAGCAGAGTGGGACAGGGCGGGGGGAGCGATGAGCAGTTCTTC.

V gene TRBV9 combines with J gene TRBJ2-7; D remains unclear. This CDR3 is 15 amino acids long. V was trimmed by 0 bases and J by 0 bases, leaving 10 bases between them. The germline V gene has CDR1 SGDLS and CDR2 YYNGEE. Here the CDR3 reads CASSVADLYSYEQYF. Here the CDR3 DNA reads TGTGCCAGCAGCGTAGCTGACCTATACTCCTACGAGCAGTACTTC.

The gene calls are TRBV7-9 and TRBJ2-5, with 11 bases identical to TRBD1. The CDR3 contains 12 residues. V was pared by 11 bases and J by 10 bases, with 9 bases of the junction left unmatched. Per the germline V gene, CDR1 is SEHNR and CDR2 is FQNEAQ (reference sequence). The CDR3 loop is CAGQGARGGQYF. In DNA, the CDR3 is TGTGCCGGACAGGGGGCAAGGGGGGGCCAGTACTTC.

About this clonotype: Because it lacks the conserved phenylalanine or tryptophan at the end, this CDR3 is likely a read error. The limits of the CDR3 on the DNA are not certain, so only TCRdb's listed CDR3 is given. The chain is built from TRBV7-4 and TRBJ2-3; TRBD1, the D gene given by the table, was not confirmed from the DNA. From germline, CDR1 is SGHVT and CDR2 SQSDAQ. The CDR3 totals 13 residues, both ends included. CDR3 amino acids: CASSVLGGLAQAP.

The chain combines TRBV14 with TRBJ2-7; 7 bases are shared with TRBD1. The CDR3 runs to 15 residues. Germline trimming cut 2 bases from V and 1 base from J; bases unmatched to any gene: 5. Germline V lookup: CDR1 SGHDN, CDR2 FVKESK. The CDR3 nucleotides read TGTGCCAGCAGCCAACGACAGGGCCTATCCTACGAGCAGTACTTC. Protein: CASSQRQGLSYEQYF.

The chain combines TRBV7-8 with TRBJ2-7; 7 nucleotides match TRBD2. The CDR3 extends over 18 amino acids. Unmatched junction bases numbered 17, after V lost 2 bases and J lost 4 bases. Germline V CDR1 and CDR2: SGHVS, FQNEAQ. The CDR3 nucleotides are TGTGCCAGCAGCTTACCGGGAGGCGGCGATACGCAGTCTTACGAGCAGTACGTC. This translates into CASSLPGGGDTQSYEQYV.

This sequence joins TRBV7-9 and TRBJ2-7; no reliable D call. This CDR3 is built from 18 residues. Germline CDR1 reads SEHNR; CDR2 reads FQNEAQ (reference sequence). Trimming took off 5 bases at V and 1 base at J, with 24 bases between the two ends. The CDR3 protein is CASSLGPTGSALSYEQYV. Here the CDR3 DNA reads TGTGCCAGCAGCCTTGGACCAACCGGCTCAGCCCTTTCCTACGAGCAGTACGTC.

The rearrangement uses TRBV2 and TRBJ1-1, with a possible D match to TRBD2 (6 bases). The J call is uncertain, as TRBJ2-1 better fits the DNA end. Germline V gives CDR1 SNHLY, CDR2 FYNNEI. There are 14 residues in the CDR3. Here the CDR3 reads CASSREDENNEQFF. The CDR3 DNA reads TGTGCCAGCAGTAGGGAGGATGAGAACAATGAGCAGTTCTTC.

Regarding this clonotype: Likely a read error: the CDR3 ends without its conserved phenylalanine or tryptophan. The DNA is left out, because the CDR3 cannot be placed on it with certainty; the CDR3 is given as TCRdb lists it. The V and J genes are TRBV9 and TRBJ2-3. Germline CDR1 and CDR2: SGDLS and YYNGEE. Termini included, the CDR3 measures 13 amino acids. CDR3 in amino acids: CASGECDNSYNEL.